These T cell receptor beta chains were read from a single sample in a study of cytomegalovirus exposure and HLA in healthy donors. The protocol was immunoSEQ multiplex PCR, while the TCRdb copy is restricted to in-frame clones and leaves out a portion. The data contain more than 85,000 clones, around 80% of them singletons. The sequenced material came from PBMCs. Source of these receptors: a woman aged 60-70 years in good health and CMV-seropositive. CDR3s include the opening cysteine and the closing phenylalanine or tryptophan. Fields, in order: clone size, J gene, V gene, CDR3 protein. Clone size, where shown, is once, few, many, or a class for clones that have expanded.

>NA|TRBJ2-7|TRBV7-9
CASSSPGLSSSSYEQYF
>NA|TRBJ1-1|TRBV10-3
CATREGQGLNTEAFF
>NA|TRBJ1-1|TRBV11-3
CASSLSSQGLTEAFF
>NA|TRBJ2-1|TRBV15
CATSRMVRELFYNEQFF
>once|TRBJ2-2|TRBV14
CASSRNSGDTGELFF
>NA|TRBJ2-3|TRBV4-2
CASSRASGRPDTQYF
>NA|NA|TRBV9
CASSVQGGSYEQYF
>NA|TRBJ2-6|TRBV29-1
CSVQTGSGANVLTF
>once|TRBJ2-1|TRBV11-1
CASSSTTGEAYNEQFF
>NA|TRBJ2-1|TRBV2
CATRDRGSYNEQFF
>NA|TRBJ2-3|TRBV11-2
CASISLSSTDTQYF
>NA|TRBJ2-1|TRBV5-1
CASSRTSGVGGEQFF
>NA|TRBJ2-5|TRBV2
CASRQGAPGQETQYF
>NA|TRBJ2-7|TRBV7-9
CSSSLKAGGNEQYF
>many|TRBJ2-5|TRBV14
CASSQRPRETQYF
>NA|NA|TRBV29-1
CSVEDRSRGGDEQYF
>NA|TRBJ2-1|TRBV25-1
CASSDSLAGAYNEQFF
>NA|TRBJ1-3|TRBV6-5
CASSYSTGTGGNTIYF
>NA|TRBJ2-7|TRBV2
CASTASGTKEQYF
>once|TRBJ1-1|TRBV15
CATSRDQGQGLGAFF
>NA|TRBJ2-7|TRBV2
CASSLTGVEQYF
>few|TRBJ2-3|TRBV7-3
CASSPRGRADTQYF
>NA|TRBJ1-5|TRBV6-1
CASSEGNRGGGRPQHF